The rows below give T cell receptor beta chains drawn from one sample of a study of response to subunit inactivated influenza vaccine. A single record per CDR3 protein comes from TCRdb applying MiXCR to the RT-PCR reads. The sample includes approximately 700,000 distinct CDR3 sequences, 11% to 15% of them seen just once. The specimen comprised PBMCs from blood, sampled approximately 15 days before vaccination. The receptors come from a man over 45 who received an inactivated influenza vaccine. Each CDR3 is given with its conserved first and last residue. The D gene is left open where the match is weak. The size entry is marked missing in some rows and otherwise reads once, few, many or a size class.

j_gene: TRBJ2-7; v_gene: TRBV20-1; d_gene: TRBD2; abundance: .; CDR3nt: TGCAGTGCTAGAGATCCAGTAGCGGGAACCTACGAGCTGTACTTC; CDR3aa: CSARDPVAGTYELYF
j_gene: TRBJ2-1; v_gene: TRBV29-1; d_gene: TRBD2; abundance: .; CDR3nt: TGCAGCGTTGAAGGTAGCGGGGGAAAGCAGTTCTTC; CDR3aa: CSVEGSGGKQFF
j_gene: TRBJ1-1; v_gene: TRBV20-1; d_gene: .; abundance: few; CDR3nt: TGCAGTGCTAGAGTACGTCTCGAAGCTTTCTTT; CDR3aa: CSARVRLEAFF
j_gene: TRBJ1-2; v_gene: TRBV3-1; d_gene: .; abundance: .; CDR3nt: TGTGCCAGCAGCCCGAGGGGTGGGGGCGCCGGCTATGGCTACACCTTC; CDR3aa: CASSPRGGGAGYGYTF
j_gene: TRBJ2-1; v_gene: TRBV6-2/TRBV6-3; d_gene: .; abundance: many; CDR3nt: TGTGCCAGCAGTTTGGACACATACAATGAGCAGTTCTTC; CDR3aa: CASSLDTYNEQFF
j_gene: TRBJ1-1; v_gene: TRBV7-6; d_gene: .; abundance: few; CDR3nt: TGTGCCAGCAGCTCCAATCGGTGGAACACTGAAGCTTTCTTT; CDR3aa: CASSSNRWNTEAFF
j_gene: TRBJ1-3; v_gene: TRBV4-2; d_gene: .; abundance: few; CDR3nt: TGTGCCAGCAGCCAAGATGCTGCGGGGACTGGAAACACCATATATTTT; CDR3aa: CASSQDAAGTGNTIYF
j_gene: TRBJ2-5; v_gene: TRBV20-1; d_gene: TRBD2; abundance: many; CDR3nt: TGCAGTGCTAGTAGCGGGGGGGCCCGAGAGACCCAGTACTTC; CDR3aa: CSASSGGARETQYF
j_gene: TRBJ2-2; v_gene: TRBV5-1; d_gene: .; abundance: .; CDR3nt: TGCGCCAGCAGCTTGGAGCTCCAGACGAACACCGGGGAGCTGTTTTTT; CDR3aa: CASSLELQTNTGELFF
j_gene: TRBJ2-1; v_gene: TRBV15; d_gene: TRBD1; abundance: few; CDR3nt: TGTGCCACCAGCAGAGTCCCGGGACAGGCTAGCGATGAGCAGTTCTTC; CDR3aa: CATSRVPGQASDEQFF
j_gene: TRBJ2-7; v_gene: TRBV7-2; d_gene: .; abundance: few; CDR3nt: TGTGCCAGCAGCTTCATCCCTTGGGAGCAGTACTTC; CDR3aa: CASSFIPWEQYF
j_gene: TRBJ2-7; v_gene: TRBV5-6; d_gene: .; abundance: few; CDR3nt: TGTGCCAGCAGCTGGACAAACCACTACGAGCAGTACTTC; CDR3aa: CASSWTNHYEQYF
j_gene: TRBJ1-1; v_gene: TRBV7-9; d_gene: .; abundance: .; CDR3nt: TGTGCCAGCAGCGGAAAGAGGACTGAAGCTTTCTTT; CDR3aa: CASSGKRTEAFF
j_gene: TRBJ2-7; v_gene: TRBV6-2/TRBV6-3; d_gene: .; abundance: few; CDR3nt: TGTGCCAGCAGTGACCTTAACGAGCAGTACTTC; CDR3aa: CASSDLNEQYF
j_gene: TRBJ2-7; v_gene: TRBV10-2; d_gene: TRBD2; abundance: .; CDR3nt: TGCGCCAGCAGTGAGGTAGGGCTAGCGGATGCACTTGACGAGCAGTACTTC; CDR3aa: CASSEVGLADALDEQYF
j_gene: TRBJ2-3; v_gene: TRBV5-1; d_gene: .; abundance: few; CDR3nt: TGCGCCAGCAGCCGAGCAGGGAACTCACCTAGCACAGATACGCAGTATTTT; CDR3aa: CASSRAGNSPSTDTQYF
j_gene: TRBJ2-1; v_gene: TRBV6-5; d_gene: TRBD2; abundance: .; CDR3nt: TGTGCCAGCAGTTACCCATCCAGCGGGGGGGTCTATGAGCAGTTCTTC; CDR3aa: CASSYPSSGGVYEQFF
j_gene: TRBJ2-1; v_gene: TRBV4-1; d_gene: TRBD2; abundance: many; CDR3nt: TGCGCCAGCAGCCTCGGACTAGCGGGGGGGGGGAATGAGCAGTTCTTC; CDR3aa: CASSLGLAGGGNEQFF
j_gene: TRBJ1-2; v_gene: TRBV3-1; d_gene: .; abundance: .; CDR3nt: TGTGCCAGCAGCCAATTTTACTATTCGGACGGAAATAACTATGGCTACACCTTC; CDR3aa: CASSQFYYSDGNNYGYTF
j_gene: TRBJ2-1; v_gene: TRBV5-1; d_gene: .; abundance: .; CDR3nt: TGCGCCAGCAGCACGGGACCTGCGAGCTCCTACAATGAGCAGTTCTTC; CDR3aa: CASSTGPASSYNEQFF
j_gene: TRBJ2-7; v_gene: TRBV5-1; d_gene: TRBD1; abundance: .; CDR3nt: TGCGCCAGCAGCGGCACCGGGACAGGGTCATCTTACGAGCAGTACTTC; CDR3aa: CASSGTGTGSSYEQYF
j_gene: TRBJ2-1; v_gene: TRBV12-3/TRBV12-4; d_gene: TRBD1; abundance: many; CDR3nt: TGTGCCAGCAGCCAAACAGGGGGCTCCTACAATGAGCAGTTCTTC; CDR3aa: CASSQTGGSYNEQFF
j_gene: TRBJ2-5; v_gene: TRBV20-1; d_gene: TRBD2; abundance: few; CDR3nt: TGCAGTGTTAGCCCAACTAGCGGGTACCAAGAGACCCAGTACTTC; CDR3aa: CSVSPTSGYQETQYF
j_gene: TRBJ2-7; v_gene: TRBV28; d_gene: .; abundance: .; CDR3nt: TGTGCCAGCAGCCTGGGGGAGGTCGGGTACGAGCAGTACTTC; CDR3aa: CASSLGEVGYEQYF
j_gene: TRBJ2-6; v_gene: TRBV21-1; d_gene: .; abundance: .; CDR3nt: TGTGCCAGCAGCAACAACAGGGATATGACTGGGGCCAACGTCCTGACTTTC; CDR3aa: CASSNNRDMTGANVLTF
j_gene: TRBJ2-2; v_gene: TRBV5-1; d_gene: TRBD1; abundance: .; CDR3nt: TGCGCCAGCAGCCCGGTGGGACAGAGGAACACCGGGGAGCTGTTTTTT; CDR3aa: CASSPVGQRNTGELFF
j_gene: TRBJ2-7; v_gene: TRBV28; d_gene: TRBD2; abundance: .; CDR3nt: TGTGCCAGCAGTTCCCTGGGTAGCGGGAAGGGGGCCTACGAGCAGTACTTC; CDR3aa: CASSSLGSGKGAYEQYF
j_gene: TRBJ2-1; v_gene: TRBV29-1; d_gene: TRBD2; abundance: .; CDR3nt: TGCAGCGTTGAACTTCAAGCGGGGCGGTCCTACAATGAGCAGTTCTTC; CDR3aa: CSVELQAGRSYNEQFF
j_gene: TRBJ2-1; v_gene: TRBV7-9; d_gene: .; abundance: .; CDR3nt: TGTGCCAGCAGCTTAGTTGGAGGGGGTGCTCGCTACAATGAGCAGTTCTTC; CDR3aa: CASSLVGGGARYNEQFF
j_gene: TRBJ2-4; v_gene: TRBV4-3; d_gene: TRBD2; abundance: .; CDR3nt: TGCGCCAGCAGCTCCCGACCTCCGGGACTAGCGGGAGTCAAAAACATTCAGTACTTC; CDR3aa: CASSSRPPGLAGVKNIQYF
j_gene: TRBJ2-1; v_gene: TRBV6-2/TRBV6-3; d_gene: TRBD1; abundance: many; CDR3nt: TGTGCCAGCAGTTTCCAACAGGGGGCATCTCGAACATACGGTGAGCAGTTCTTC; CDR3aa: CASSFQQGASRTYGEQFF
j_gene: TRBJ2-5; v_gene: TRBV3-1; d_gene: .; abundance: .; CDR3nt: TGTGCCAGCGGCACCGGGACCATATTCGCGACCCAGTACTTC; CDR3aa: CASGTGTIFATQYF